This T cell receptor beta chain was sequenced during a study of control samples from healthy donors and cancer patients. The data were produced by immunoSEQ multiplex PCR, yet TCRdb's version contains in-frame clones alone and is incomplete. The table records 150,000 or so clones, 90% to 95% of them present only once. The CDR3 is 13 amino acids. Trimming took 2 bases from V and 10 from J, leaving 13 bases between them. Germline V CDR1 and CDR2: MNHNS, SASEGT. This clonotype was obtained from a man aged 55 to 69 with colorectal cancer. The chain couples TRBV6-1 to TRBJ2-3; tentatively, D is TRBD2 (5 bases). The sequenced sample consisted of PBMCs. CDR3 in amino acids: CASSEPPKEAQYF. The CDR3 bases are TGTGCCAGCAGTGAACCCCCTAAGGAGGCGCAGTATTTT.